The rows below give T cell receptor beta chains drawn from one sample of a study of vaccination effects on CD4 cells after COVID-19. Measured with immunoSEQ multiplex PCR; TCRdb has only the in-frame clones, and not every one. Of about 27,000 clones in the sample, roughly 68% were seen once. No antigen is known for these receptors. The sequencing used CD4+ T cells from PBMCs cultured with HCoV-NL63 spike peptides, collected before COVID-19 vaccination. These receptors were collected from a human donor who received a COVID-19 vaccine. The CDR3 runs from the conserved cysteine through the conserved F or W. D genes are given only for firm matches. Clone size is given for some rows only: seen once, a few or many times, or a class if the clone is expanded.

clone_size,v_call,j_call,d_call,cdr3_nt,cdr3_aa
-,TRBV15,TRBJ1-5,-,TGTGCCACCAGCAGACTTTACAGTTTACCCAGCAATCAGCCCCAGCATTTT,CATSRLYSLPSNQPQHF
-,TRBV19,TRBJ2-4,-,TGTGCCAGTAGTATTAGGGGGACCTCTTGGGAAGCCAAAAACATTCAGTACTTC,CASSIRGTSWEAKNIQYF
-,TRBV10-3,TRBJ2-7,TRBD1,TGTGCCATCAGGCCCGGGACAGGGTATAGCGAGCAGTACTTC,CAIRPGTGYSEQYF
once,TRBV4-2,TRBJ2-1,TRBD2,TGTGCCAGCAGCCAAAAGCGGGACTCCTACAATGAGCAGTTCTTC,CASSQKRDSYNEQFF
few,TRBV6-6,TRBJ2-3,TRBD2,TGTGCCAGCAGTCTTGGGCGGGGGGGCGGAGATACGCAGTATTTT,CASSLGRGGGDTQYF
-,TRBV11-2,TRBJ2-7,TRBD1,TGTGCCAGCAGCTTAGGACAGGGCAGCTCCTACGAGCAGTACTTC,CASSLGQGSSYEQYF
-,TRBV14,TRBJ2-7,-,TGTGCCAGCAGCCAAGTCCGCTACCCTAGGGGGAAGCAGTACTTC,CASSQVRYPRGKQYF
-,TRBV19,TRBJ1-1,-,TGTGCCAGTAAAAGGCTGGACAAACCTGGGAACACTGAAGCTTTCTTT,CASKRLDKPGNTEAFF
-,TRBV19,TRBJ1-1,-,TGTGCCAGTATTCTAGGGGGAAAGAACACTGAAGCTTTCTTT,CASILGGKNTEAFF
-,TRBV5-6,TRBJ1-2,-,TGTGCCAGCAGCTTGGGACGGGTTGACTATGGCTACACCTTC,CASSLGRVDYGYTF
-,TRBV6-4,TRBJ2-1,-,TGTGCCAGCAGTGACGAAGCAGGGGAGGGATTCAATGAGCAGTTCTTC,CASSDEAGEGFNEQFF
-,TRBV5-6,TRBJ2-7,TRBD1,TGTGCCAGCAGCTACCGGGACAGGGGCTTCTACGAGCAGTACTTC,CASSYRDRGFYEQYF
once,TRBV27,TRBJ1-2,TRBD1,TGTGCCAGCAGTGTGGGACAGGGTGCCTATGGCTACACCTTC,CASSVGQGAYGYTF
few,TRBV19,TRBJ2-2,TRBD2,TGTGCCAGTAGTCCCCGGGGAGGGATATCATCCGGGGAGCTGTTTTTT,CASSPRGGISSGELFF
-,TRBV19,TRBJ1-1,-,TGTGCCAGTAAATTGGGGGGCGTCAATACTGAAGCTTTCTTT,CASKLGGVNTEAFF
-,TRBV28,TRBJ2-7,TRBD1,TGTGCCAGCAGCTACCAGGGGGACCCTCCTTACGAGCAGTACTTC,CASSYQGDPPYEQYF
-,TRBV12-5,TRBJ1-5,-,TGTGCTAGTGGTTTTCTGTACGACAATCAGCCCCAGCATTTT,CASGFLYDNQPQHF
-,TRBV30,TRBJ2-6,-,TGTGCCTGGACTCGAACCCCCAGCTCTGGGGCCAACGTCCTGACTTTC,CAWTRTPSSGANVLTF
few,TRBV7-9,TRBJ2-2,TRBD2,TGTGCCAGCAGCTCGAGCGGGAGGCACACCGGGGAGCTGTTTTTT,CASSSSGRHTGELFF
-,TRBV28,TRBJ1-1,-,TGTGCCAGTCACCGGGACGTCTTTGAAGCTTTCTTT,CASHRDVFEAFF
-,TRBV28,TRBJ2-1,TRBD2,TGTGCCAGCAGCCCTACTAGCGGGAGCCTCTACAATGAGCAGTTCTTC,CASSPTSGSLYNEQFF
-,TRBV9,TRBJ2-1,-,TGTGCCAGCAGCGTAGTCCCACTGGGGGGGCTCTCCTACAATGAGCAGTTCTTC,CASSVVPLGGLSYNEQFF
-,TRBV12-5,TRBJ2-7,-,TGTGCTAGTGGCTACCCCGCGAAGGGAGCGCTCGAGCAGTACTTC,CASGYPAKGALEQYF
-,TRBV28,TRBJ1-3,-,TGTGCCAGCAGCGGCCCGGGAAGCTCTGGAAACACCATATATTTT,CASSGPGSSGNTIYF
-,TRBV28,TRBJ2-1,-,TGTGCCAGCAGTCCGCTGAACCCGAGTGGCTCCTACAATGAGCAGTTCTTC,CASSPLNPSGSYNEQFF
-,TRBV19,TRBJ2-4,-,TGTGCCAGTAGTATCGGCCTAGCCAAAAACATTCAGTACTTC,CASSIGLAKNIQYF